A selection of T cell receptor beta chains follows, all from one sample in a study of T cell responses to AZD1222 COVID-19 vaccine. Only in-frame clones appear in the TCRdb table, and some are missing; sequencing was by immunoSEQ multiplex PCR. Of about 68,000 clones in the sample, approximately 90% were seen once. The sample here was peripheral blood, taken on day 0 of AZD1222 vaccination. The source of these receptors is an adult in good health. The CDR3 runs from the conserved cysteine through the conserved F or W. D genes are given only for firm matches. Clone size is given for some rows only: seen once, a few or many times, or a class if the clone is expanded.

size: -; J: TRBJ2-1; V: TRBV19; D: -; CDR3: CASSLSELNEQFF
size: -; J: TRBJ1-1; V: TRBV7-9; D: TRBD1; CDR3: CASSATGEREGNTEAFF
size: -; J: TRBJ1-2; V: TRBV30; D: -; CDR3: CAWSLPGVGYTF
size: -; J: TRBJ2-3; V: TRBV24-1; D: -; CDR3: CATSDFGISTDTQYF
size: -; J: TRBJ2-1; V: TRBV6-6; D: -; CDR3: CASSYGGNNEQFF
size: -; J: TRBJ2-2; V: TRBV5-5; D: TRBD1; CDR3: CASSRGTGANTGELFF
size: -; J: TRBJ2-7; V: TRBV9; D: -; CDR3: CASSVGDVSYEQYF
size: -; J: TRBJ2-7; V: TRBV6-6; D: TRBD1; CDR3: CASTDRDPSYEQYF
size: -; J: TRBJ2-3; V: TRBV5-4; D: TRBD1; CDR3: CASSSRDRNTDTQYF
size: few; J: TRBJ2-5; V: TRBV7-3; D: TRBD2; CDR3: CASSLTRGVQETQYF
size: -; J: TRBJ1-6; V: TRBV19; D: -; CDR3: CASTRRATGDSPLHF
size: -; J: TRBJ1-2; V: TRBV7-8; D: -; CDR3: CASSLGHGKPRNYGYTF
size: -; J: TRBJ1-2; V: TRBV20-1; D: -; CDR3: CSASGRGLDYGYTF
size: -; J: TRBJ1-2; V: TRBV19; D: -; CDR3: CASSIVLRVSYGYTF
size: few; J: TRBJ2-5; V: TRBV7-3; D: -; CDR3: CASSSKGGAYQETQYF
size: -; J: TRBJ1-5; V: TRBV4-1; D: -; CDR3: CASSQEGNSNQPQHF
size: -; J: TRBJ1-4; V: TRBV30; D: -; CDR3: CAWSVGPSGEKLFF